The 9 T cell receptor beta chains reported below all come from one sample, sequenced in a study of neoadjuvant anti-PD-1 for oral cavity cancer. Libraries were prepared by immunoSEQ multiplex PCR; TCRdb keeps only in-frame clonotypes and omits some of them. The sample includes around 60,000 clones, 65% to 85% seen only once; the top ten take around 2.6%. The sequencing here drew on PBMCs, taken before nivolumab (anti-PD-1) treatment. Receptor source: a person aged 35 to 85 with oral cavity squamous cell carcinoma.

The genes are TRBV27 and TRBJ2-1; 8 nucleotides agree with TRBD2. V trimming: 7 bases; J trimming: 0 bases; junction bases outside the gene matches: 2. The CDR3 is 14 amino acids. Germline V gene sequence: CDR1 MNHEY, CDR2 SMNVEV (reference sequence). The DNA for the CDR3 is TGTGCCAGCATGAGCGGGAGCTCCTACAATGAGCAGTTCTTC. Translation gives CASMSGSSYNEQFF.

This chain uses TRBV13 with TRBJ1-2; no clear D. Germline V lookup: CDR1 PRHDT, CDR2 FYEKMQ (reference sequence). There are 11 residues in the CDR3. V gave up 5 bases and J gave up 0 bases, with 1 base separating them. The CDR3: CASSANYGYTF. The CDR3 DNA reads as TGTGCCAGCAGCGCTAACTATGGCTACACCTTC. The whole variable domain, remainder taken from reference TRBV13 and TRBJ1-2, is AAGVIQSPRHLIKEKRETATLKCYPIPRHDTVYWYQQGPGQDPQFLISFYEKMQSDKGSIPDRFSAQQFSDYHSELNMSSLELGDSALYFCASSANYGYTFGSGTRLTVV.

The J gene is TRBJ2-1, the V gene TRBV11-2; TRBD2 matches 9 bases. CDR3 length equals 14 residues. CDR1 is SGHAT, CDR2 FQNNGV, per germline. Unmatched junction bases numbered 7, after V lost 3 bases and J lost 10 bases. CDR3 amino acids: CASSFLAGRKEQFF. The CDR3 nucleotides are TGTGCCAGCAGCTTCCTAGCGGGACGGAAGGAGCAGTTCTTC.

The chain is built from TRBV11-2 and TRBJ1-4, with 7 bases aligning to TRBD1. The CDR3 loop spans 16 amino acids. Germline V gene lookup returns CDR1 SGHAT and CDR2 FQNNGV. With V trimmed by 1 base and J by 9 bases, 11 bases remained unmatched. CDR3 in amino acids: CASSLAARTGWQKLFF. The CDR3 coding sequence is TGTGCCAGCAGCTTAGCAGCGAGGACAGGCTGGCAAAAACTGTTTTTT.

The V gene is TRBV19, the J gene TRBJ2-2; no reliable D call. From germline, CDR1 is LNHDA and CDR2 SQIVND (reference sequence). CDR3 length: 14 amino acids. V shed 4 bases and J shed 8 bases, with 14 bases lying between them. The CDR3 spells CASSSGAVEGELFF. The DNA for the CDR3 is TGTGCCAGTAGTAGTGGCGCCGTCGAGGGGGAGCTGTTTTTT.

The genes are TRBV18 and TRBJ1-5; perhaps TRBD1 as D (6 bases). The CDR3 extends over 14 amino acids. V lost 2 bases, J lost 3 bases, and 8 bases lay in between. Germline CDR1 KGHSH, CDR2 LQKENI. The CDR3 DNA reads as TGTGCCAGCTCACCATCAGGGGACAATCAGCCCCAGCATTTT. Amino acid sequence: CASSPSGDNQPQHF.

CDR3 protein: CASSTLLTGLTTEAFF. CDR3 DNA sequence: TGTGCCAGCAGTACTTTGCTCACAGGCTTGACCACTGAAGCTTTCTTT. The J gene is TRBJ1-1, the V gene TRBV27, with a weak D call TRBD1 (5 bases). The CDR3 extends over 16 amino acids. CDR1 is MNHEY, CDR2 SMNVEV, per germline (reference sequence). V gave up 5 bases and J gave up 4 bases, with 20 bases separating them.

J is TRBJ2-5 and V is TRBV7-2; 8 bases fit TRBD1. CDR3 size: 14 residues. After removal of 3 bases from V and 5 bases from J, the junction contained 5 bases not matched to a gene. The germline CDR1 and CDR2 sequences are SGHTA and FQGNSA. The CDR3 sequence is CASSFRGRGETQYF. The CDR3 coding sequence is TGTGCCAGCAGCTTCAGGGGGCGAGGGGAGACCCAGTACTTC.

A note on this clone: A junction boundary mismatches the germline segment, possibly from a read error. The chain couples TRBV6-1 to TRBJ1-3; D is perhaps TRBD1 (5 bases). Germline V gives CDR1 MNHNS, CDR2 SASEGT. The CDR3 spans 15 residues. The CDR3 here is CASTEPPGGGNTIYF. Written as DNA, the CDR3 is TGTGCCAGCACTGAACCTCCCGGGGGGGGAAACACCATATATTTT.